A single sample is the source of the 23 T cell receptor beta chains below, sequenced in a study of T-cell reconstitution after alpha-beta-depleted transplantation in children. During its preparation, the TCRbeta library received unique molecular identifiers. MiXCR was run by TCRdb on the PCR reads, yielding one entry per CDR3 protein. Of fewer than 700,000 distinct CDR3 sequences listed, about an eighth are singletons. Sample: PBMCs, mostly from graft donor cells, taken 360 days after TCRalphabeta/CD19-depleted stem cell transplant. Source of these receptors: a male patient younger than 18 who had a stem cell transplant for acute myeloid leukemia, so the T cells may come from the graft donor.

This clonotype was counted at least ten times. This chain connects TRBV20-1 to TRBJ2-7, with D possibly being TRBD1 (8 bases). The ends were cut back, 6 bases at V and 6 bases at J, with 15 bases in the middle. The germline gives CDR1 DFQATT, CDR2 SNEGSKA (reference sequence). This CDR3 comprises 12 residues. CDR3 sequence reads: CSAYRGGREQYF. The CDR3 DNA reads as TGCAGTGCCTACAGGGGGGGTCGCGAGCAGTACTTC.

A few counts support this clonotype. The V and J genes are TRBV7-9 and TRBJ2-1; D not certain. The CDR3 sequence is 16 residues long. CDR1 SEHNR and CDR2 FQNEAQ come from the germline V gene (reference sequence). V was trimmed by 4 bases and J by 6 bases, leaving 19 bases between them. The CDR3 nucleotides are TGTGCCAGCAGCTGCCGACTCCCCCGCCCATGCAATGAGCAGTTCTTC. Residues: CASSCRLPRPCNEQFF.

This clonotype has at least ten counts. V is TRBV28 and J is TRBJ2-5; a possible D gene is TRBD1 (5 bases). Germline lookup yields CDR1 MDHEN and CDR2 SYDVKM. V lost 5 bases and J lost 4, with 8 bases in between. CDR3 length: 12 amino acids. The DNA for the CDR3 is TGTGCCAGCAGTCCCCAGGGAGAGACCCAGTACTTC. Its translation: CASSPQGETQYF.

This clonotype has ten or more counts. The genes are TRBV20-1 and TRBJ2-4; 9 positions match TRBD2. The trim removed 0 bases at V and 3 bases at J, leaving 12 bases unmatched. The CDR3 covers 18 residues. Per the germline V gene, CDR1 is DFQATT and CDR2 is SNEGSKA (reference sequence). The CDR3 DNA is TGCAGTGCTAGAGATCTTGGCGGGAGGGCCTCGGGCAAAAACATTCAGTACTTC. Translating it yields CSARDLGGRASGKNIQYF.

The V call is TRBV29-1, the J call TRBJ1-2; no definite D call. Germline values: CDR1 SQVTM, CDR2 ANQGSEA. The germline V and J ends were trimmed by 2 bases and 5 bases, with 9 bases remaining between them. The CDR3 length is 12 residues. The CDR3 DNA follows: TGCAGCGTTGAAAATGGTGGGTATGGCTACACCTTC. This translates into CSVENGGYGYTF.

This clonotype turned up a few times. The chain combines TRBV5-4 with TRBJ2-5; TRBD2 agrees at 7 bases. Trimming at V came to 4 bases and at J to 4 bases, leaving 10 bases not matched to a gene. Germline values: CDR1 SGHNT, CDR2 YYREEE (reference sequence). This CDR3 comprises 15 residues. The DNA of the CDR3 is TGTGCCAGCAGCCCAAAGACTAGCACCCGAGAGACCCAGTACTTC. Protein sequence: CASSPKTSTRETQYF.

V gene TRBV4-2 combines with J gene TRBJ2-1, with TRBD2 matching over 11 bases. With 3 bases clipped from V and 10 bases from J, the junction kept 17 bases outside the gene matches. Germline CDR1 and CDR2: LGHNA and YNFKEQ. This CDR3 comprises 18 residues. CDR3 region: CASSQPFLLAGGPGEQFF. Here the CDR3 DNA reads TGTGCCAGCAGCCAGCCCTTCCTTCTAGCGGGAGGCCCCGGGGAGCAGTTCTTC.

In this sample, this clonotype turned up a few times. The chain has TRBV12-3 or TRBV12-4 and TRBJ2-7; TRBD2 matches 12 bases. This CDR3 contains 17 residues. V gave up 3 bases and J gave up 2 bases; unmatched junction bases: 8. CDR3: CASSFFLLAGGTYEQYF. CDR3 nucleotide sequence: TGTGCCAGCAGTTTCTTCTTACTAGCGGGAGGAACCTACGAGCAGTACTTC.

The rearrangement uses TRBV11-2 and TRBJ2-5; 10 positions match TRBD2. Germline-derived CDR1 and CDR2 are SGHAT and FQNNGV. The length of the CDR3 is 18 residues. V gave up 5 bases and J gave up 3 bases; unmatched junction bases: 15. CDR3 in DNA: TGTGCCAGCAGCCGAACCCCCCCCCTAGCGGGAGTTAAAGAGACCCAGTACTTC. It codes for CASSRTPPLAGVKETQYF.

This clonotype was counted a few times. V gene TRBV28 combines with J gene TRBJ2-5; perhaps TRBD1 as D (5 bases). Trimming stripped 2 bases from V and 4 bases from J, with 17 bases between. The CDR3 has 16 residues. CDR1 MDHEN and CDR2 SYDVKM come from the germline V gene. In DNA form, the CDR3 reads TGTGCCAGCAGTTTAAATGGCCCTTCAGGGCGAGAGACCCAGTACTTC. This translates into CASSLNGPSGRETQYF.

This chain connects TRBV6-2 or TRBV6-3 to TRBJ2-7, with a possible D match to TRBD2 (5 bases). In germline, CDR1 is MNHEY, CDR2 SVGEGT. V lost 2 bases to trimming and J lost 0 bases, with 11 bases between them. CDR3 length: 15 residues. The CDR3 bases are TGTGCCAGCAGTTACGGCGGGCTAAGCTCCTACGAGCAGTACTTC. Translating it yields CASSYGGLSSYEQYF.

Notes on this clonotype: This sequence may be a read error, since a much larger clone differs from it by one base. The chain recombines TRBV28 with TRBJ1-1; D gene ambiguous. Germline CDR1 MDHEN, CDR2 SYDVKM. V was shortened by 2 bases and J by 4 bases, with 11 bases between the two germline ends. The CDR3 extends over 14 amino acids. CDR3 residues: CASSLSQRFTEAFF. The DNA for the CDR3 is TGTGCCAGCAGTTTAAGTCAGAGATTCACTGAAGCTTTCTTT.

This clonotype was detected a few times. The V and J genes are TRBV11-1 and TRBJ2-4; 8 nucleotides line up with TRBD1. Trimming at V came to 5 bases and at J to 9 bases, leaving 9 bases not matched to a gene. Germline V lookup: CDR1 SGHAT, CDR2 FQDESV (reference sequence). CDR3 length equals 14 residues. DNA for the CDR3: TGTGCCAGCAGCGGACAGGGTGGAAGCGGCATTCAGTACTTC. As protein: CASSGQGGSGIQYF.

In this sample, this clonotype turned up once. V usage is TRBV5-1 and J usage is TRBJ2-5; TRBD1 matches at 7 bases. After removal of 3 bases from V and 9 bases from J, the junction contained 14 bases not matched to a gene. The CDR3 is 15 residues long. Germline assignment: CDR1 SGHRS and CDR2 YFSETQ. The CDR3 region has the DNA TGCGCCAGCAGCTCACCGGGACAGTTAAATGAGGCCCAGTACTTC. It is translated as CASSSPGQLNEAQYF. The full variable domain, in which reference TRBV5-1 and TRBJ2-5 provide the parts outside the CDR3, is KAGVTQTPRYLIKTRGQQVTLSCSPISGHRSVSWYQQTPGQGLQFLFEYFSETQRNKGNFPGRFSGRQFSNSRSEMNVSTLELGDSALYLCASSSPGQLNEAQYFGPGTRLLVL.

This clonotype was detected many times. The CDR3 coding sequence is TGCAGTGCTGTGAGCGGGAGAGGGGAGACCCAGTACTTC. It yields the protein CSAVSGRGETQYF. The chain joins TRBV20-1 to TRBJ2-5, with 8 bases fitting TRBD2. The CDR3 has 13 residues. With V trimmed by 5 bases and J by 5 bases, 7 bases remained unmatched. Germline lookup yields CDR1 DFQATT and CDR2 SNEGSKA (reference sequence).

This clonotype showed up many times. V is TRBV30 and J is TRBJ2-5; the D gene is possibly TRBD2 (7 bases). Germline V CDR1 and CDR2: GTSNPN, SVGIG (reference sequence). The V gene lost 5 bases and the J gene lost 1 base, with 17 bases spanning the gap. CDR3 length: 15 residues. The CDR3 nucleotides read TGTGCCTGGGACTGGGGGGGCTCCCCCCAAGAGACCCAGTACTTC. Encoded protein: CAWDWGGSPQETQYF.

This clonotype was seen at least ten times. The chain uses TRBV4-3 and TRBJ1-2; TRBD1 matches 12 bases. The CDR3 totals 16 residues. V shed 4 bases and J 8 bases; nucleotides not matched to a gene: 11. Germline V gene data show CDR1 as LGHNA and CDR2 as YSLEER. This CDR3 is CASSLQHRDRGRGYTF. The CDR3 DNA reads TGCGCCAGCAGCCTTCAACACCGGGACAGGGGGCGAGGCTACACCTTC.

This clonotype was recorded at least ten times. The V and J genes are TRBV29-1 and TRBJ1-1; no clear D gene. Germline lookup yields CDR1 SQVTM and CDR2 ANQGSEA. The CDR3 has 14 amino acids. The ends were cut back, 1 base at V and 0 bases at J, with 9 bases in the middle. CDR3 sequence: CSVEGFMLNTEAFF. The CDR3 DNA reads TGCAGCGTTGAAGGCTTTATGCTGAACACTGAAGCTTTCTTT.

The chain employs TRBV4-3 and TRBJ2-7, with D perhaps matching TRBD2 (6 bases). Per the germline V gene, CDR1 is LGHNA and CDR2 is YSLEER. The CDR3 contains 15 residues. V was trimmed by 0 bases and J by 6 bases, leaving 15 bases between them. The DNA for the CDR3 is TGCGCCAGCAGCCAAGATGGGCACGGAGGGCTCGAGCAGTACTTC. This codes for CASSQDGHGGLEQYF.

This clonotype was seen a few times. The CDR3 DNA is TGTGCCAGCAGCCAAGGTGTGGACAGACCAAATGAGCAGTTCTTC. It is translated as CASSQGVDRPNEQFF. The chain recombines TRBV4-2 with TRBJ2-1; possible D gene TRBD1, 6 bases. V lost 1 base and J lost 7, with 14 bases in between. The germline V gene encodes CDR1 LGHNA and CDR2 YNFKEQ. CDR3 length equals 15 residues.

V and J are TRBV11-1 and TRBJ2-2; TRBD2 might be the D (5 bases). Germline-derived CDR1 and CDR2 are SGHAT and FQDESV (reference sequence). Trimming cost V 6 bases and J 5 bases, with 10 bases left between them. CDR3 size: 13 residues. CDR3 region: CASRRTVTGELFF. CDR3 in DNA: TGTGCCAGCAGAAGGACTGTAACCGGGGAGCTGTTTTTT. The variable domain in full, completed from reference TRBV11-1 and TRBJ2-2, reads EAEVAQSPRYKITEKSQAVAFWCDPISGHATLYWYRQILGQGPELLVQFQDESVVDDSQLPKDRFSAERLKGVDSTLKIQPAELGDSAMYLCASRRTVTGELFFGEGSRLTVL.

This clonotype was counted only a few times. The J gene is TRBJ2-1, the V gene TRBV7-2; D remains ambiguous. Germline CDR1 reads SGHTA; CDR2 reads FQGNSA. This CDR3 is built from 13 residues. V was pared by 1 base and J by 4 bases, with 5 bases between. In nucleotides, the CDR3 is TGTGCCAGCAGCTTAGAGATGTACAATGAGCAGTTCTTC. It specifies CASSLEMYNEQFF. Based on the CDR3 plus reference TRBV7-2 and TRBJ2-1, the full variable domain is GAGVSQSPSNKVTEKGKDVELRCDPISGHTALYWYRQSLGQGLEFLIYFQGNSAPDKSGLPSDRFSAERTGGSVSTLTIQRTQQEDSAVYLCASSLEMYNEQFFGPGTRLTVL.

The gene calls are TRBV28 and TRBJ2-1; D gene unclear. V was shortened by 2 bases and J by 8 bases, with 7 bases between the two germline ends. The CDR3 has 12 residues. From germline, CDR1 is MDHEN and CDR2 SYDVKM. The CDR3 sequence: CASSLLIDEQFF. The CDR3 DNA reads as TGTGCCAGCAGTTTACTTATCGATGAGCAGTTCTTC. Filled out from reference TRBV28 and TRBJ2-1, the complete variable domain reads DVKVTQSSRYLVKRTGEKVFLECVQDMDHENMFWYRQDPGLGLRLIYFSYDVKMKEKGDIPEGYSVSREKKERFSLILESASTNQTSMYLCASSLLIDEQFFGPGTRLTVL.